The 25 T cell receptor beta chains listed next were all sequenced from one sample in a study of T cells after yellow fever vaccination. TCRdb fed the 5' RACE reads into MiXCR, producing one record per CDR3 protein. The data show 95,000 to 150,000 distinct CDR3 sequences, around 9.8% seen once. Source: CD8+ T cells sorted from PBMCs, taken on the day of the yellow fever booster vaccination. The receptor source for this set is a man younger than 35 who received the YFV17D yellow fever vaccine.

The chain combines TRBV6-1 with TRBJ1-2; D remains unclear. Germline CDR1 MNHNS, CDR2 SASEGT. The CDR3 spans 12 residues. V was shortened by 8 bases and J by 7 bases, with 14 bases between the two germline ends. CDR3 loop: CASPEGWGGYTF. In nucleotides, the CDR3 is TGTGCCAGCCCGGAGGGATGGGGTGGCTACACCTTC.

The sample holds a few counts of this clonotype. The CDR3 sequence is CASKPPGTGYEQYF. CDR3 DNA sequence: TGTGCCAGCAAGCCCCCCGGGACAGGCTACGAGCAGTACTTC. The gene calls are TRBV6-5 and TRBJ2-7, with TRBD1 matching 8 bases. The CDR3 spans 14 residues. The V gene's germline CDR1 is MNHEY and CDR2 SVGAGI. J was trimmed by 3 bases and V by 7 bases; bases with no gene match: 8.

This clonotype was detected only a few times. The gene calls are TRBV19 and TRBJ2-6; D uncertain. Germline assignment: CDR1 LNHDA and CDR2 SQIVND (reference sequence). CDR3 length: 14 residues. The V and J ends lost 2 bases and 1 base respectively, with 3 bases between them. CDR3 DNA sequence: TGTGCCAGTAGTATATTGTCTGGGGCCAACGTCCTGACTTTC. Translation gives CASSILSGANVLTF. The variable domain in full, completed from reference TRBV19 and TRBJ2-6, reads DGGITQSPKYLFRKEGQNVTLSCEQNLNHDAMYWYRQDPGQGLRLIYYSQIVNDFQKGDIAEGYSVSREKKESFPLTVTSAQKNPTAFYLCASSILSGANVLTFGAGSRLTVL.

This clonotype was counted a few times. The rearrangement links TRBV6-2 or TRBV6-3 to TRBJ2-2; 8 nucleotides line up with TRBD2. Germline V gene lookup returns CDR1 MNHEY and CDR2 SVGEGT. The ends lost 2 bases at V and 3 bases at J; junction bases unmatched: 8. The CDR3 loop spans 17 amino acids. The CDR3 coding sequence is TGTGCCAGCAGTTACAGGAGCGGGGGTCCAGACACCGGGGAGCTGTTTTTT. Amino acid sequence: CASSYRSGGPDTGELFF.

This clonotype has just a few counts. The gene calls are TRBV4-3 and TRBJ2-4; 9 bases match TRBD1. After removal of 0 bases from V and 6 bases from J, the junction contained 6 bases not matched to a gene. Per the germline V gene, CDR1 is LGHNA and CDR2 is YSLEER. There are 16 residues in the CDR3. Here the CDR3 DNA reads TGCGCCAGCAGCCAAGATACAACAGGGGGCGGAAACATTCAGTACTTC. Translation: CASSQDTTGGGNIQYF.

The chain joins TRBV5-4 to TRBJ2-2, with D unclear. The CDR3 consists of 13 residues. V lost 3 bases to trimming and J lost 9 bases, with 12 bases between them. From germline, CDR1 is SGHNT and CDR2 YYREEE (reference sequence). CDR3 DNA sequence: TGTGCCAGCAGCTCCCAAGGTTCCCGGGAGCTGTTTTTT. It translates to CASSSQGSRELFF.

This chain connects TRBV27 to TRBJ2-5; perhaps TRBD2 as D (5 bases). V was pared by 1 base and J by 5 bases, with 14 bases between. The CDR3 covers 15 residues. CDR1 MNHEY and CDR2 SMNVEV come from the germline V gene (reference sequence). For the CDR3, the DNA is TGTGCCAGCAGTTTATTGGTTGGCGGGCCGGAGACCCAGTACTTC. Its translation is CASSLLVGGPETQYF.

The chain has TRBV6-2 or TRBV6-3 and TRBJ1-5; D unresolved. In germline, CDR1 is MNHEY, CDR2 SVGEGT. The ends were cut back, 2 bases at V and 2 bases at J, with 7 bases in the middle. There are 14 residues in the CDR3. The CDR3 DNA follows: TGTGCCAGCAGTTACGTGTTAGGCAATCAGCCCCAGCATTTT. This translates into CASSYVLGNQPQHF.

In its sample, this clonotype was seen a few times. The V and J genes are TRBV2 and TRBJ2-7; D might be TRBD2 (6 bases). CDR3 size: 14 residues. V gave up 5 bases and J gave up 3 bases, with 14 bases separating them. From germline, CDR1 is SNHLY and CDR2 FYNNEI. CDR3 bases: TGTGCCAGCAGTCCAACCGGGACTGGCTACGAGCAGTACGTC. It codes for CASSPTGTGYEQYV.

This clonotype was seen a few times. V usage is TRBV4-3 and J usage is TRBJ2-1; TRBD1 matches at 9 bases. The CDR3 loop spans 15 amino acids. Germline assignment: CDR1 LGHNA and CDR2 YSLEER. V lost 2 bases to trimming and J lost 7 bases; unmatched junction nucleotides: 6. The CDR3 DNA follows: TGCGCCAGCAGCCAAAACCCCGGGACAGGGAATGAGCAGTTCTTC. It specifies CASSQNPGTGNEQFF.

This clonotype appeared a few times. The rearrangement uses TRBV6-1 and TRBJ2-6, with D perhaps being TRBD1 or TRBD2 (5 bases each). V dropped 0 bases and J dropped 0 bases, with 9 bases sitting between them. CDR3 length: 17 residues. The germline gives CDR1 MNHNS, CDR2 SASEGT. The CDR3, as DNA: TGTGCCAGCAGTGAAGCGGGACCGGGCTCTGGGGCCAACGTCCTGACTTTC. As protein: CASSEAGPGSGANVLTF.

This clonotype has more than one count but fewer than ten. The V and J genes are TRBV5-5 and TRBJ2-7; 7 positions agree with TRBD2. The length of the CDR3 is 14 residues. V was clipped by 4 bases and J by 2 bases; unmatched bases: 6. CDR1 and CDR2 (germline): SGHKS, YYEKEE (reference sequence). The chain's CDR3 is CASSGLDRPYEQYV. The CDR3 DNA sequence: TGTGCCAGCAGCGGACTAGATAGACCCTACGAGCAGTACGTC.

The rearrangement links TRBV4-3 to TRBJ1-2; tentatively, D is TRBD1 (6 bases). The length of the CDR3 is 16 residues. CDR1 and CDR2 from the germline V gene are LGHNA and YSLEER. The V gene lost 0 bases and the J gene lost 6 bases, with 17 bases spanning the gap. CDR3 DNA sequence: TGCGCCAGCAGCCAAGAGTGGTTTCGTACAGGGAATGGCTACACCTTC. Its translation is CASSQEWFRTGNGYTF.

J is TRBJ2-1 and V is TRBV24-1; weak D call: TRBD2 (6 bases). The V and J ends lost 1 base and 7 bases respectively, with 19 bases between them. Germline lookup yields CDR1 KGHDR and CDR2 SFDVKD. This CDR3 has 17 residues. The CDR3 sequence is CATSDFSFQAGANEQFF. DNA of the CDR3: TGTGCCACCAGTGATTTCTCATTTCAAGCGGGTGCGAATGAGCAGTTCTTC.

This clonotype appeared many times. V and J are TRBV28 and TRBJ2-3, with D possibly being TRBD1 or TRBD2 (6 bases each). The CDR3 sequence is 15 residues long. CDR1 MDHEN and CDR2 SYDVKM come from the germline V gene. Trimming shortened V by 3 bases and J by 5 bases, and 15 bases separated the two germline ends. CDR3 region: CASSFIGGEVDTQYF. Written as DNA, the CDR3 is TGTGCCAGCAGTTTTATCGGGGGCGAGGTAGATACGCAGTATTTT.

In this sample, this clonotype turned up a few times. In DNA form, the CDR3 reads TGTGCCAGCAGTTCTAAATCTAGCGGGGGTCCTTCTAGCACAGATACGCAGTATTTT. Amino acid sequence: CASSSKSSGGPSSTDTQYF. J is TRBJ2-3 and V is TRBV12-3 or TRBV12-4, with 10 bases matching TRBD2. The CDR3 length is 19 residues. Trimming removed 4 bases from V and 0 bases from J; junction bases left unmatched: 13.

This rearrangement joins TRBV28 to TRBJ2-5; no clear D. The CDR3 length is 15 residues. CDR1 is MDHEN, CDR2 SYDVKM, per germline. V was trimmed by 3 bases and J by 7 bases, leaving 18 bases between them. This chain's CDR3 is CASSFLSVRFVTQYF. CDR3 in DNA: TGTGCCAGCAGTTTTCTCTCCGTACGTTTCGTGACCCAGTACTTC.

This clonotype was found a few times. The chain combines TRBV20-1 with TRBJ1-1; D is uncertain. Trimming removed 0 bases from V and 3 bases from J, with 11 bases in between. CDR3 size: 14 residues. Germline V CDR1 and CDR2: DFQATT, SNEGSKA (reference sequence). CDR3 sequence reads: CSARDRRWDTEAFF. The CDR3 DNA reads TGCAGTGCTAGAGATCGTCGGTGGGACACTGAAGCTTTCTTT.

This clonotype has at least ten counts. The chain has TRBV4-3 and TRBJ2-5; tentative D call: TRBD2 (6 bases). Trimming pared 0 bases from V and 5 bases from J, leaving 19 bases between. The CDR3 runs to 17 residues. From germline, CDR1 is LGHNA and CDR2 YSLEER. In DNA form, the CDR3 reads TGCGCCAGCAGCCAAGAAGTCGGTAGCGGCCCCTTTGAGACCCAGTACTTC. It codes for CASSQEVGSGPFETQYF.

This clonotype was counted between two and nine times. This rearrangement joins TRBV29-1 to TRBJ2-1; D is uncertain. Germline-derived CDR1 and CDR2 are SQVTM and ANQGSEA. V was clipped by 1 base and J by 1 base, with 14 bases between them. CDR3 length equals 16 residues. The CDR3 nucleotides are TGCAGCGTTGAAGGCTTAAGGCAGGTGTCCTACAATGAGCAGTTCTTC. Translation: CSVEGLRQVSYNEQFF.

This clonotype turned up a few times. The V gene is TRBV12-3 or TRBV12-4, the J gene TRBJ2-7; 11 nucleotides align to TRBD1. The CDR3 is made up of 14 amino acids. Trimming at V came to 4 bases and at J to 5 bases, leaving 4 bases not matched to a gene. The CDR3: CASSWGTGGHEQYF. For the CDR3, the DNA is TGTGCCAGCAGTTGGGGGACAGGGGGACACGAGCAGTACTTC.

The chain carries TRBV11-3 and TRBJ2-1, with D possibly being TRBD1 (7 bases). The CDR3 length is 16 residues. Germline V gene sequence: CDR1 SGHNT, CDR2 YENEEA. Trimming removed 5 bases at V and 7 bases at J, with 21 bases between. The CDR3 nucleotides are TGTGCCAGCAGCCTCCGAGGAACAGGGGCGGGGAATGAGCAGTTCTTC. Its translation: CASSLRGTGAGNEQFF.

This clonotype was counted a few times. This chain joins TRBV6-5 and TRBJ2-2, with D uncertain. Germline lookup yields CDR1 MNHEY and CDR2 SVGAGI. V lost 0 bases to trimming and J lost 0 bases, with 5 bases between them. The CDR3 length is 15 residues. The CDR3 sequence is CASSYSKANTGELFF. The CDR3 DNA follows: TGTGCCAGCAGTTACTCGAAAGCGAACACCGGGGAGCTGTTTTTT.

This clonotype was found a few times. This rearrangement joins TRBV4-1 to TRBJ2-1, with 12 bases aligning to TRBD2. Trimming at V came to 4 bases and at J to 9 bases, leaving 10 bases not matched to a gene. The germline CDR1 and CDR2 sequences are MGHRA and YSYEKL. This CDR3 has 16 amino acids. The CDR3 loop reads CASSPRWLAGGVEQFF. As DNA, the CDR3 is TGCGCCAGCAGCCCACGCTGGCTAGCGGGGGGGGTTGAGCAGTTCTTC.

The chain combines TRBV20-1 with TRBJ2-5; 16 nucleotides match TRBD2. The CDR3 totals 22 residues. Germline CDR1 and CDR2: DFQATT and SNEGSKA (reference sequence). V shed 2 bases and J 1 base; nucleotides not matched to a gene: 19. CDR3 amino acids: CSARFGTSGGALIPASQETQYF. The CDR3 nucleotides read TGCAGTGCTAGATTTGGGACTAGCGGGGGGGCACTTATTCCGGCCAGCCAAGAGACCCAGTACTTC.